Presented here are 21 T cell receptor beta chains from one specimen sequenced in a study of cytomegalovirus exposure and HLA in healthy donors. The PCR used 60 Vbeta and 13 Jbeta primers. Measured with immunoSEQ multiplex PCR; TCRdb has only the in-frame clones, and not every one. In the table there are 150,000 to 200,000 clones, over 65% of which are singletons. The sequenced sample consisted of PBMCs. The receptors were gathered from a man aged 18 to 35 in good health and CMV-seropositive.

This clone has just a few counts. J is TRBJ1-2 and V is TRBV11-3; D gene uncertain. Trimming cost V 3 bases and J 1 base, with 6 bases left between them. Germline V lookup: CDR1 SGHNT, CDR2 YENEEA. This CDR3 contains 13 residues. The DNA for the CDR3 is TGTGCCAGCAGCTTGGCGGGTAACTATGGCTACACCTTC. Its translation: CASSLAGNYGYTF.

Only one count was recorded for this clone. This chain joins TRBV7-8 and TRBJ2-7; 8 bases align to TRBD1. Germline V lookup: CDR1 SGHVS, CDR2 FQNEAQ. The CDR3 covers 16 residues. The V gene end was trimmed by 0 bases and the J gene end by 5 bases; junction bases not matched to a gene: 9. The CDR3 sequence: CASSLAPGQGADEQYV. The CDR3 DNA reads as TGTGCCAGCAGCTTAGCCCCCGGACAGGGAGCAGACGAGCAGTACGTC.

The chain recombines TRBV10-3 with TRBJ1-2; 7 bases are shared with TRBD1. Germline-derived CDR1 and CDR2 are ENHRY and SYGVKD. The CDR3 runs 15 residues. The trim removed 2 bases at V and 8 bases at J, leaving 11 bases unmatched. CDR3 in DNA: TGTGCCATCAGTGAGCTTGACAGGGTCGGGAACGGCTACACCTTC. Encoded protein: CAISELDRVGNGYTF.

V gene TRBV12-5 combines with J gene TRBJ2-2; 10 positions match TRBD2. V shed 6 bases and J 3 bases; nucleotides not matched to a gene: 4. The CDR3 is 15 residues long. CDR1 is LGHNT and CDR2 is FRNRAP in the germline V gene. The CDR3 nucleotides are TGTGCTAGTGGCCGAGGACTAGCGGACACCGGGGAGCTGTTTTTT. This encodes CASGRGLADTGELFF. The full variable domain, rest sourced from reference TRBV12-5 and TRBJ2-2, is DARVTQTPRHKVTEMGQEVTMRCQPILGHNTVFWYRQTMMQGLELLAYFRNRAPLDDSGMPKDRFSAEMPDATLATLKIQPSEPRDSAVYFCASGRGLADTGELFFGEGSRLTVL.

The rearrangement links TRBV19 to TRBJ1-3; D uncertain. The V end lost 6 bases, the J end lost 0 bases, and 6 bases lay between the germline ends. Per germline, CDR1 LNHDA and CDR2 SQIVND (reference sequence). This CDR3 is 13 amino acids long. The CDR3, as DNA: TGTGCCAGTAGCCGCGGCTCTGGAAACACCATATATTTT. It yields the protein CASSRGSGNTIYF.

The chain combines TRBV27 with TRBJ1-1, with D unclear. V was trimmed by 6 bases and J by 1 base, leaving 9 bases between them. This CDR3 has 13 amino acids. Germline V CDR1 and CDR2: MNHEY, SMNVEV (reference sequence). The CDR3 region has the DNA TGTGCCAGCAGCTTCCGTTCGAACACTGAAGCTTTCTTT. Amino acids: CASSFRSNTEAFF.

The CDR3 DNA sequence: TGTGCCAGTAGTAGAGGGTCCTATGGCTACACCTTC. The encoded protein is CASSRGSYGYTF. V gene TRBV19 combines with J gene TRBJ1-2; D is unresolved. The CDR3 is 12 amino acids. Germline V gene sequence: CDR1 LNHDA, CDR2 SQIVND (reference sequence). Deletions cut 4 bases from V and 4 bases from J, with 7 bases between.

This clone turned up a few times. The chain has TRBV11-1 and TRBJ1-2, with 7 bases fitting TRBD1. The V segment lost 5 bases and the J segment 8 bases; nucleotides outside the gene matches: 5. This CDR3 region has 12 residues. In germline, CDR1 is SGHAT, CDR2 FQDESV (reference sequence). The CDR3 DNA is TGTGCCAGCAGCCTAGAGGGACAGGGCTACACCTTC. Translating gives CASSLEGQGYTF.

The chain links TRBV5-6 to TRBJ1-1; perhaps TRBD1 as D (5 bases). The CDR3 is 13 amino acids. Trimming removed 6 bases at V and 4 bases at J, with 13 bases between. The germline V gene encodes CDR1 SGHDT and CDR2 YYEEEE. This chain's CDR3 is CASNPRDSTEAFF. Here the CDR3 DNA reads TGTGCCAGCAACCCCAGGGATAGCACTGAAGCTTTCTTT.

The chain employs TRBV30 and TRBJ1-1; tentatively, D is TRBD1 (5 bases). The CDR3 length is 14 residues. Germline V gene sequence: CDR1 GTSNPN, CDR2 SVGIG (reference sequence). V shed 5 bases and J shed 5 bases, with 18 bases lying between them. This chain's CDR3 is CAWDLGQGFTEAFF. CDR3 nucleotide sequence: TGTGCCTGGGATCTCGGGCAGGGATTTACTGAAGCTTTCTTT. The variable domain in full, with the rest retrieved from reference TRBV30 and TRBJ1-1, is SQTIHQWPATLVQPVGSPLSLECTVEGTSNPNLYWYRQAAGRGLQLLFYSVGIGQISSEVPQNLSASRPQDRQFILSSKKLLLSDSGFYLCAWDLGQGFTEAFFGQGTRLTVV.

This chain links TRBV19 with TRBJ1-1; 9 nucleotides line up with TRBD1. The germline V gene has CDR1 LNHDA and CDR2 SQIVND (reference sequence). The CDR3 runs 18 residues. V gave up 0 bases and J gave up 2 bases; unmatched junction bases: 10. CDR3 residues: CASSIDRDREGPNTEAFF. CDR3 coding DNA: TGTGCCAGTAGTATAGATCGGGACAGGGAAGGACCAAACACTGAAGCTTTCTTT.

The chain couples TRBV4-2 to TRBJ1-1, with D possibly TRBD1 on 6 matching bases. The CDR3 consists of 13 residues. V was pared by 3 bases and J by 5 bases, with 10 bases between. Germline V gene lookup returns CDR1 LGHNA and CDR2 YNFKEQ. The CDR3 here is CASSQGARTEAFF. CDR3 bases: TGTGCCAGCAGCCAGGGGGCACGGACTGAAGCTTTCTTT.

CDR3 coding DNA: TGTGCCAGCAGTTTCGACGGGGGAAGAGGCTACACCTTC. Protein sequence: CASSFDGGRGYTF. The V call is TRBV27, the J call TRBJ1-2, with a weak D call TRBD1 (5 bases). The CDR3 has 13 amino acids. V was trimmed by 3 bases and J by 8 bases, leaving 13 bases between them. Germline CDR1 MNHEY, CDR2 SMNVEV (reference sequence).

The chain uses TRBV7-9 and TRBJ1-1, with D perhaps matching TRBD1 (6 bases). V was cut by 4 bases and J by 5 bases, with 11 bases left in between. CDR3 length: 13 amino acids. Germline CDR1 SEHNR, CDR2 FQNEAQ (reference sequence). In DNA form, the CDR3 reads TGTGCCAGCAGCTCCGGACAGTATACTGAAGCTTTCTTT. Translated, it gives CASSSGQYTEAFF.

This clone occurred a few times. The J gene is TRBJ2-3, the V gene TRBV4-1, with TRBD2 matching over 7 bases. J gave up 6 bases and V 4 bases, and 13 bases lay outside the gene matches. In germline, CDR1 is MGHRA, CDR2 YSYEKL. The CDR3 consists of 16 residues. The CDR3 coding sequence is TGCGCCAGCAGCCGCGGAGGCGGGGGAGGGTTGGATACGCAGTATTTT. Protein: CASSRGGGGGLDTQYF.

The chain is built from TRBV2 and TRBJ1-4; 8 nucleotides align to TRBD1. The CDR3 totals 13 residues. Germline V gene lookup returns CDR1 SNHLY and CDR2 FYNNEI. V was pared by 7 bases and J by 6 bases, with 4 bases of the junction left unmatched. The CDR3 DNA sequence: TGTGCCAGCATTAGACAGGGGTATGAAAAACTGTTTTTT. This translates into CASIRQGYEKLFF.

The chain is built from TRBV29-1 and TRBJ1-1, with D maybe TRBD1 (6 bases). Germline V gene sequence: CDR1 SQVTM, CDR2 ANQGSEA. The germline V and J ends were trimmed by 7 bases and 1 base, with 10 bases remaining between them. The CDR3 has 12 amino acids. The CDR3 reads CSGTQGNTEAFF. The CDR3 DNA follows: TGCAGCGGTACACAGGGGAACACTGAAGCTTTCTTT.

The gene calls are TRBV11-2 and TRBJ1-2; a weak D match, TRBD1 (5 bases). Germline V gene sequence: CDR1 SGHAT, CDR2 FQNNGV. V was pared by 1 base and J by 4 bases, with 19 bases between. The CDR3 is made up of 17 amino acids. CDR3 sequence: CASSLVAGQGFPYGYTF. The DNA for the CDR3 is TGTGCCAGCAGCTTAGTCGCTGGGCAGGGCTTTCCCTATGGCTACACCTTC.

The J gene is TRBJ1-3, the V gene TRBV6-6; the D gene is possibly TRBD1 (6 bases). The CDR3 contains 14 residues. V was trimmed by 6 bases and J by 3 bases, leaving 12 bases between them. CDR1 and CDR2 from the germline V gene are MNHNY and SVGAGI (reference sequence). CDR3 in DNA: TGTGCCAGCAGAAACGGGGGGCATGGAAACACCATATATTTT. Its translation is CASRNGGHGNTIYF.

This clone appeared many times. The gene calls are TRBV4-1 and TRBJ2-3, with 8 positions matching TRBD2. This CDR3 contains 16 residues. Germline CDR1 reads MGHRA; CDR2 reads YSYEKL. J gave up 6 bases and V 3 bases, and 11 bases lay outside the gene matches. As DNA, the CDR3 is TGCGCCAGCAGCCATCCACTAGCGGAGTCCCGGGATACGCAGTATTTT. This codes for CASSHPLAESRDTQYF.

Here the CDR3 reads CASSLGQGPNQPQHF. The CDR3 nucleotides are TGTGCCAGCAGCTTAGGACAGGGCCCCAATCAGCCCCAGCATTTT. The chain recombines TRBV13 with TRBJ1-5; possible D gene TRBD1, 6 bases. Germline assignment: CDR1 PRHDT and CDR2 FYEKMQ (reference sequence). The CDR3 extends over 15 amino acids. V shed 0 bases and J shed 3 bases, with 9 bases lying between them.